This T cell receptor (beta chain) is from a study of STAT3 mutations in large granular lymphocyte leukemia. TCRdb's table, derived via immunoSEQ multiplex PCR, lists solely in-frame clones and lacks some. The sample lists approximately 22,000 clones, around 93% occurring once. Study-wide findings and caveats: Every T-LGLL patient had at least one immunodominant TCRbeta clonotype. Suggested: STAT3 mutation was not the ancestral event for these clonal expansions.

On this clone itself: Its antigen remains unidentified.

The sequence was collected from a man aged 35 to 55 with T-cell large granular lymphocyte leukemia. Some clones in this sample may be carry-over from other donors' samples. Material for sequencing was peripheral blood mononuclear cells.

CDR3 sequence reads: CASSSGLSYEQYF. Written as DNA, the CDR3 is TGTGCCAGCAGCTCCGGACTTTCCTACGAGCAGTACTTC. The J gene is TRBJ2-7, the V gene TRBV5-6, with a possible D match to TRBD2 (5 bases). Germline assignment: CDR1 SGHDT and CDR2 YYEEEE. V was trimmed by 3 bases and J by 1 base, leaving 8 bases between them. The CDR3 consists of 13 residues.